One and the same sample provided the 30 T cell receptor beta chains below, sequenced in a study of T cell repertoires in cytomegalovirus infection. TCRdb ran MiXCR on the reads and lists one entry per CDR3 protein. The repertoire holds 650,000 to 850,000 distinct CDR3 sequences, with roughly 28% as singletons. Antigens of these TCRs are unknown. The material sequenced was cultured CD8+ T cells from PBMCs, taken from culture after CMV antigen stimulation. These receptor sequences come from a human donor in good health (CMV status not recorded). Some clones in this sample may be carry-over from other donors' samples.

The chain links TRBV6-1 to TRBJ1-2; 7 positions agree with TRBD1. Germline V gene lookup returns CDR1 MNHNS and CDR2 SASEGT. The length of the CDR3 is 15 residues. After removal of 4 bases from V and 0 bases from J, the junction contained 5 bases not matched to a gene. This CDR3 reads CASSGGQLANYGYTF. The CDR3 DNA follows: TGTGCCAGCAGTGGGGGACAGCTAGCTAACTATGGCTACACCTTC.

The gene calls are TRBV3-1 and TRBJ2-1, with D perhaps matching TRBD2 (6 bases). V gave up 3 bases and J gave up 5 bases, with 17 bases separating them. The CDR3 is made up of 16 amino acids. Germline V CDR1 and CDR2: LGHDT, YNNKEL (reference sequence). CDR3 sequence (DNA): TGTGCCAGCAGCCATGAAGCGGGTTTTGTCGACAATGAGCAGTTCTTC. Protein: CASSHEAGFVDNEQFF.

This clonotype was counted only a few times. The chain combines TRBV29-1 with TRBJ1-2; D remains unclear. Germline CDR1 SQVTM, CDR2 ANQGSEA. V lost 4 bases, J lost 8 bases, and 29 bases lay in between. CDR3 size: 17 residues. The CDR3 sequence: CSVVLAPADTPVTGYTF. CDR3 nucleotide sequence: TGCAGCGTTGTTCTTGCTCCGGCAGACACCCCGGTCACCGGCTACACCTTC.

This chain uses TRBV6-6 with TRBJ2-1, with 7 bases fitting TRBD1. Trimming at V came to 0 bases and at J to 14 bases, leaving 10 bases not matched to a gene. This CDR3 has 14 amino acids. Germline CDR1 MNHNY, CDR2 SVGAGI (reference sequence). CDR3 DNA: TGTGCCAGCAGTTACTCGAATCTAGGGGGCCCGGAGTTCTTC. Its translation: CASSYSNLGGPEFF.

The gene calls are TRBV27 and TRBJ1-5; D unclear. Germline V gene sequence: CDR1 MNHEY, CDR2 SMNVEV (reference sequence). The CDR3 loop spans 14 amino acids. Trimming removed 1 base from V and 7 bases from J, with 11 bases in between. Written as DNA, the CDR3 is TGTGCCAGCAGTTTATGGGGAGCAGACCAGCCCCAGCATTTT. This sequence encodes CASSLWGADQPQHF.

This clonotype was seen a few times. The chain carries TRBV7-8 and TRBJ2-1; the D is unclear. CDR3 length equals 12 residues. Germline V gives CDR1 SGHVS, CDR2 FQNEAQ. Trimming took 9 bases from V and 6 from J, leaving 12 bases between them. CDR3 DNA sequence: TGTGCCAGTAGTGCATTCGGCAATGAGCAGTTCTTC. Encoded protein: CASSAFGNEQFF.

This clonotype has at least ten counts. This rearrangement joins TRBV12-3 or TRBV12-4 to TRBJ1-1; possible D gene TRBD1, 5 bases. The CDR3 loop spans 14 amino acids. The V and J ends lost 7 bases and 6 bases respectively, with 18 bases between them. The CDR3 DNA is TGTGCCAGCATCCAGGGAGCTGGTAGCCCTGAAGCTTTCTTT. It encodes CASIQGAGSPEAFF.

V usage is TRBV4-3 and J usage is TRBJ1-2; 7 bases match TRBD1. Germline CDR1 is LGHNA and CDR2 is YSLEER. The CDR3 has 20 residues. With 3 bases clipped from V and 2 bases from J, the junction kept 21 bases outside the gene matches. In DNA form, the CDR3 reads TGCGCCAGCAGCCACCCCTCGGAACCGACAGGGACGACGACAAACTATGGCTACACCTTC. This gives the protein CASSHPSEPTGTTTNYGYTF.

Only a few counts were recorded for this clonotype. The V and J genes are TRBV19 and TRBJ1-5; D is uncertain. This CDR3 comprises 12 residues. Germline lookup yields CDR1 LNHDA and CDR2 SQIVND (reference sequence). Deletions cut 7 bases from V and 5 bases from J, with 9 bases between. This CDR3 reads CASILFDQPQHF. CDR3 bases: TGTGCCAGTATCCTTTTTGATCAGCCCCAGCATTTT. The variable domain in full, with the rest retrieved from reference TRBV19 and TRBJ1-5, is DGGITQSPKYLFRKEGQNVTLSCEQNLNHDAMYWYRQDPGQGLRLIYYSQIVNDFQKGDIAEGYSVSREKKESFPLTVTSAQKNPTAFYLCASILFDQPQHFGDGTRLSIL.

DNA of the CDR3: TGTGCCAGCAGCCAGACAGGGGGAAATTATGAAGCTTTCTTT. The encoded protein is CASSQTGGNYEAFF. This chain uses TRBV5-8 with TRBJ1-1; 9 bases agree with TRBD1. The CDR3 is 14 residues long. From germline, CDR1 is SGHTS and CDR2 YDEGEE. V lost 4 bases to trimming and J lost 7 bases; unmatched junction nucleotides: 8.

The rearrangement links TRBV12-5 to TRBJ2-5; D perhaps matches TRBD1 (5 bases). This CDR3 is 17 amino acids long. CDR1 is LGHNT, CDR2 FRNRAP, per germline. Trimming took 6 bases from V and 1 from J, leaving 21 bases between them. The CDR3, as DNA: TGTGCTAGTGGCCTAGGACATTCGCTGCTGGGCCAAGAGACCCAGTACTTC. It codes for CASGLGHSLLGQETQYF.

This chain connects TRBV7-6 to TRBJ1-3; 9 bases align to TRBD1. Germline CDR1 reads SGHVS; CDR2 reads FNYEAQ. This CDR3 comprises 15 residues. Losses at the gene ends were 5 bases for V and 7 bases for J; bases not matched to a gene: 9. The chain's CDR3 is CASSQSTGTGNTIYF. The CDR3 region has the DNA TGTGCCAGCAGCCAATCCACCGGGACAGGGAACACCATATATTTT. Full variable domain (missing parts from reference TRBV7-6 and TRBJ1-3): GAGVSQSPRYKVTKRGQDVALRCDPISGHVSLYWYRQALGQGPEFLTYFNYEAQQDKSGLPNDRFSAERPEGSISTLTIQRTEQRDSAMYRCASSQSTGTGNTIYFGEGSWLTVV.

This clonotype was seen a few times. This sequence joins TRBV4-2 and TRBJ2-1; TRBD2 matches at 10 bases. Germline-derived CDR1 and CDR2 are LGHNA and YNFKEQ. CDR3 length: 16 amino acids. Trimming at V came to 3 bases and at J to 5 bases, leaving 7 bases not matched to a gene. CDR3 loop: CASSHPWGTSDNEQFF. In DNA, the CDR3 is TGTGCCAGCAGCCACCCCTGGGGGACTAGCGACAATGAGCAGTTCTTC.

This clonotype was seen a handful of times. This rearrangement joins TRBV27 to TRBJ1-2, with D maybe TRBD1 (6 bases). Trimming pared 4 bases from V and 2 bases from J, leaving 17 bases between. Germline values: CDR1 MNHEY, CDR2 SMNVEV (reference sequence). The CDR3 has 16 amino acids. The CDR3 DNA is TGTGCCAGCAGTTCCCTTGGGGGCCCGCTCAACTATGGCTACACCTTC. This encodes CASSSLGGPLNYGYTF.

The chain carries TRBV24-1 and TRBJ2-1; D not resolved. V shed 5 bases and J shed 4 bases, with 11 bases lying between them. The germline gives CDR1 KGHDR, CDR2 SFDVKD. The CDR3 sequence is 14 residues long. In DNA form, the CDR3 reads TGTGCCACCAGTGTCTCAACAACGTACAATGAGCAGTTCTTC. This sequence encodes CATSVSTTYNEQFF.

This clonotype was found many times. This rearrangement joins TRBV7-2 to TRBJ1-1, with a possible D match to TRBD1 (5 bases). V was pared by 2 bases and J by 2 bases, with 15 bases between. Germline V gene sequence: CDR1 SGHTA, CDR2 FQGNSA. There are 16 residues in the CDR3. CDR3 residues: CASSLPRMGVNTEAFF. The CDR3 nucleotides are TGTGCCAGCAGCTTACCCAGGATGGGGGTAAACACTGAAGCTTTCTTT.

This clonotype has more than one count but fewer than ten. The chain recombines TRBV19 with TRBJ2-6; D call uncertain. Germline-derived CDR1 and CDR2 are LNHDA and SQIVND (reference sequence). V was pared by 0 bases and J by 0 bases, with 0 bases between. This CDR3 contains 14 residues. The CDR3 protein is CASSIDSGANVLTF. The CDR3 nucleotides are TGTGCCAGTAGTATAGACTCTGGGGCCAACGTCCTGACTTTC.

This chain connects TRBV4-3 to TRBJ2-2; D may be TRBD1 (7 bases). This CDR3 has 16 amino acids. V dropped 0 bases and J dropped 10 bases, with 18 bases sitting between them. Germline V gene data show CDR1 as LGHNA and CDR2 as YSLEER. The CDR3 loop reads CASSQDGGQSVMELFF. CDR3 DNA: TGCGCCAGCAGCCAAGACGGGGGACAGTCCGTAATGGAGCTGTTTTTT.

The rearrangement joins TRBV6-6 to TRBJ1-1; D is perhaps TRBD1 (5 bases). Per germline, CDR1 MNHNY and CDR2 SVGAGI (reference sequence). Trimming shortened V by 5 bases and J by 1 base, and 17 bases separated the two germline ends. The CDR3 has 16 amino acids. The CDR3 sequence: CASSARIGGENTEAFF. The CDR3 bases are TGTGCCAGCAGTGCAAGAATTGGGGGGGAGAACACTGAAGCTTTCTTT.

This clonotype was detected only a few times. V usage is TRBV27 and J usage is TRBJ1-1; D remains unclear. The CDR3 sequence is 15 residues long. CDR1 and CDR2 from the germline V gene are MNHEY and SMNVEV (reference sequence). The V end was cut by 8 bases, the J end by 3 bases, with 19 bases between. The CDR3 coding sequence is TGTGCCAGCGACATCAGACGGGGAGAGTACACTGAAGCTTTCTTT. This encodes CASDIRRGEYTEAFF.

The chain carries TRBV7-6 and TRBJ1-6; D not certain. The CDR3 is made up of 10 amino acids. Germline V gene lookup returns CDR1 SGHVS and CDR2 FNYEAQ. Trimming removed 5 bases at V and 11 bases at J, with 4 bases between. Here the CDR3 reads CASSPAPLHF. The DNA of the CDR3 is TGTGCCAGCAGCCCCGCACCCCTCCACTTT. The whole variable domain, filled in from reference TRBV7-6 and TRBJ1-6, reads GAGVSQSPRYKVTKRGQDVALRCDPISGHVSLYWYRQALGQGPEFLTYFNYEAQQDKSGLPNDRFSAERPEGSISTLTIQRTEQRDSAMYRCASSPAPLHFGNGTRLTVT.

This clonotype was seen a few times. V is TRBV7-8 and J is TRBJ2-1; no clear D. The CDR3 runs to 15 residues. V was shortened by 5 bases and J by 0 bases, with 11 bases between the two germline ends. The germline gives CDR1 SGHVS, CDR2 FQNEAQ. The DNA of the CDR3 is TGTGCCAGCAGCCCTTGGGCAGGCTCCTACAATGAGCAGTTCTTC. Its translation is CASSPWAGSYNEQFF.

This chain uses TRBV19 with TRBJ2-1; 11 bases agree with TRBD2. The CDR3 runs to 16 residues. V trimming: 6 bases; J trimming: 4 bases; junction bases outside the gene matches: 8. Germline V gene data show CDR1 as LNHDA and CDR2 as SQIVND (reference sequence). The CDR3 region has the DNA TGTGCCAGTAGGGACCTACTAGCGGGGGTTTACAATGAGCAGTTCTTC. Encoded protein: CASRDLLAGVYNEQFF.

This clonotype showed up just once. The genes are TRBV13 and TRBJ2-5, with unresolved D. Deletions cut 3 bases from V and 6 bases from J, with 17 bases between. The CDR3 loop spans 15 amino acids. Per the germline V gene, CDR1 is PRHDT and CDR2 is FYEKMQ (reference sequence). The CDR3 sequence is CASSFLYLDRKTQYF. In DNA form, the CDR3 reads TGTGCCAGCAGCTTCCTGTACCTGGACCGTAAGACCCAGTACTTC.

At least ten counts were recorded for this clonotype. The rearrangement joins TRBV7-9 to TRBJ1-2; TRBD1 is a possible D gene (5 bases). With 3 bases removed from V and 8 bases from J, the gap between germline ends came to 22 bases. Germline CDR1 and CDR2: SEHNR and FQNEAQ (reference sequence). The CDR3 contains 16 residues. The CDR3 loop reads CASSFVPGQGVDGYTF. The CDR3 region has the DNA TGTGCCAGCAGCTTCGTACCAGGGCAGGGCGTGGACGGCTACACCTTC. The full variable domain, with the rest looked up from reference TRBV7-9 and TRBJ1-2, is DTGVSQNPRHKITKRGQNVTFRCDPISEHNRLYWYRQTLGQGPEFLTYFQNEAQLEKSRLLSDRFSAERPKGSFSTLEIQRTEQGDSAMYLCASSFVPGQGVDGYTFGSGTRLTVV.

The chain uses TRBV15 and TRBJ2-3, with TRBD2 identical over 7 bases. CDR3 length: 13 amino acids. V dropped 8 bases and J dropped 2; count of bases not matched to a gene: 4. In germline, CDR1 is LNHNV, CDR2 YYDKDF (reference sequence). Written as DNA, the CDR3 is TGTGCCACCGGGAGGGAACTCACAGATACGCAGTATTTT. Residues: CATGRELTDTQYF.

This clonotype was seen many times. The chain recombines TRBV7-8 with TRBJ2-3; D assignment may be TRBD1 or TRBD2 (6 bases each). Trimming left V 2 bases short and J 2 bases short, with 17 bases between. This CDR3 has 17 amino acids. The germline V gene has CDR1 SGHVS and CDR2 FQNEAQ. CDR3: CASSLIGGPPNTDTQYF. The CDR3 nucleotides are TGTGCCAGCAGCTTAATAGGGGGGCCGCCTAACACAGATACGCAGTATTTT.

The V and J genes are TRBV27 and TRBJ2-3, with TRBD2 identical over 9 bases. The ends lost 5 bases at V and 4 bases at J; junction bases unmatched: 13. Germline CDR1 is MNHEY and CDR2 is SMNVEV (reference sequence). This CDR3 is 17 amino acids long. The CDR3 loop reads CASSPKPGLAIPDTQYF. For the CDR3, the DNA is TGTGCCAGCAGTCCGAAACCGGGACTAGCTATCCCAGATACGCAGTATTTT.

J is TRBJ2-7 and V is TRBV5-4; 8 bases fit TRBD1. With V trimmed by 0 bases and J by 4 bases, 6 bases remained unmatched. The CDR3 length is 15 residues. From germline, CDR1 is SGHNT and CDR2 YYREEE (reference sequence). The CDR3 spells CASSLGGQGFYEQYF. CDR3 in DNA: TGTGCCAGCAGCTTGGGTGGACAGGGTTTTTACGAGCAGTACTTC.

The chain combines TRBV10-3 with TRBJ2-3; D may correspond to TRBD1 or TRBD2 (5 bases each). The germline V gene has CDR1 ENHRY and CDR2 SYGVKD. CDR3 length: 15 residues. Trimming stripped 6 bases from V and 5 bases from J, with 18 bases between. CDR3 coding DNA: TGTGCCATCAGGACCAAGGGACCCCGGGGAGATACGCAGTATTTT. It codes for CAIRTKGPRGDTQYF.